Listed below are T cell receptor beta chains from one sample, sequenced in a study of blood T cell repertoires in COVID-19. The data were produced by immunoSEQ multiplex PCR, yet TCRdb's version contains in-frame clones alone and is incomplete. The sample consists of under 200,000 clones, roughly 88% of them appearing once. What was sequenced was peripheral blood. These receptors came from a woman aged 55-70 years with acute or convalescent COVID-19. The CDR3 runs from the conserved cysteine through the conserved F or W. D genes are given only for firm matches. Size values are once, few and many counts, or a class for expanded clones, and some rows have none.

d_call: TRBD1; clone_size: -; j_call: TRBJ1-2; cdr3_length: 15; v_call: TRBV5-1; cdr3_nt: TGCGCCAGCAGCCCGACTTCGGGACAGGGGGTTGGCTACACCTTC; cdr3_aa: CASSPTSGQGVGYTF
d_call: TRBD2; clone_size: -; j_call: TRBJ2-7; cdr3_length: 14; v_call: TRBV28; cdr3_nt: TGTGCCAGCAGCCCGGGGCTAGCGGGGTACGAGCAGTACTTC; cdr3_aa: CASSPGLAGYEQYF
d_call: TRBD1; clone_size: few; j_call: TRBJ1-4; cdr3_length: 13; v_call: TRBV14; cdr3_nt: TGTGCCAGCAAAGGACAGGTCATGGAAAAACTGTTTTTT; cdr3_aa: CASKGQVMEKLFF
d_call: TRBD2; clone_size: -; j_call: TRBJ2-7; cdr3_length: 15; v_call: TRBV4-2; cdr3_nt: TGTGCCAGCAGCCACCCCGGGACTAGTGTGGAAGAGCAGTACTTC; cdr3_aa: CASSHPGTSVEEQYF
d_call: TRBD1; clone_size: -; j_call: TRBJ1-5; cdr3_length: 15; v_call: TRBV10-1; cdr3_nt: TGCGCCAGCCGGGACAGGGTCGCCTTCGATCAGCCCCAGCATTTT; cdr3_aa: CASRDRVAFDQPQHF
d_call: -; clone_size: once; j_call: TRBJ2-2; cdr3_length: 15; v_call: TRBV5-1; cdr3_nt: TGCGCCAGCAGCTTGGGCCTCAGGGACACCGGGGAGCTGTTTTTT; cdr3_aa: CASSLGLRDTGELFF
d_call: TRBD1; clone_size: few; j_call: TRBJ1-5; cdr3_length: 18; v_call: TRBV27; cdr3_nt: TGTGCCAGCAGTTTATATCAGAATACAGGGGGTAGCAATCAGCCCCAGCATTTT; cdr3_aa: CASSLYQNTGGSNQPQHF
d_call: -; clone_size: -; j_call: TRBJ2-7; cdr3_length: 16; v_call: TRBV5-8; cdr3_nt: TGTGCCAGCAGCTTTTGGGGCAGGGGGGACTCCTACGAGCAGTACTTC; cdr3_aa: CASSFWGRGDSYEQYF
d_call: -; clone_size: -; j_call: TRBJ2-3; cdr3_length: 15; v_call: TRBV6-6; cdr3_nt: TGTGCCAGCAGTTACCAGTCAGGGAGCACAGATACGCAGTATTTT; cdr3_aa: CASSYQSGSTDTQYF
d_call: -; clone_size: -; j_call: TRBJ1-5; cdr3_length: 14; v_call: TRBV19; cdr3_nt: TGTGCCAGTAGTATAAACAGAGACAATCAGCCCCAGCATTTT; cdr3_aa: CASSINRDNQPQHF
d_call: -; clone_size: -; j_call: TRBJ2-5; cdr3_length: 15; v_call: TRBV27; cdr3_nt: TGTGCCAGCACCCCGAGGTGGGACATCCAAGAGACCCAGTACTTC; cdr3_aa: CASTPRWDIQETQYF
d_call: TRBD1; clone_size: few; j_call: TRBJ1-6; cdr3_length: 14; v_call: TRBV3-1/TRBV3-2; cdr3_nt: TGTGCCAGCAGCCGAGGGGGCCGGGATTCACCCCTCCACTTT; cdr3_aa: CASSRGGRDSPLHF
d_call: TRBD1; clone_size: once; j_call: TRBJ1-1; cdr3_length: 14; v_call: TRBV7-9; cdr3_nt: TGTGCCAGTTCGGGACAGGGGGTAGGAACTGAAGCTTTCTTT; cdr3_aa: CASSGQGVGTEAFF
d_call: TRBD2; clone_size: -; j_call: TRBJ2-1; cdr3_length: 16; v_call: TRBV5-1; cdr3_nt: TGCGCCAGCAGCTTGGAGAGCGGGGGGGCCCTGATTGAGCAGTTCTTC; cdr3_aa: CASSLESGGALIEQFF
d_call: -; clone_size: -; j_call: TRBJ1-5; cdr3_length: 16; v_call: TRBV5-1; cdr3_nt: TGCGCCAGCAGCCCGACTCTTGGGGGGGGCAATCAGCCCCAGCATTTT; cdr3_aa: CASSPTLGGGNQPQHF
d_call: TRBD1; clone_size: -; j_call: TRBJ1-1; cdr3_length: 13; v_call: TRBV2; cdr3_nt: TGTGCCAGCAGGGGGGGACAGTACACTGAAGCTTTCTTT; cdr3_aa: CASRGGQYTEAFF
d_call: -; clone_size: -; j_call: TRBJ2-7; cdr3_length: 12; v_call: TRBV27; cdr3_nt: TGTGCCAGCAGAAGATTTTCAGGGGAGCAGTACTTC; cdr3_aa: CASRRFSGEQYF
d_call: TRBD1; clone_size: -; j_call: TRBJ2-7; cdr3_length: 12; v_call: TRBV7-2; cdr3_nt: TGTGCCACTATGGACAGGGGGCCCGAGCAGTACTTC; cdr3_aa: CATMDRGPEQYF
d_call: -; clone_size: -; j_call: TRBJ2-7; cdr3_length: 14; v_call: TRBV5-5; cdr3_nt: TGTGCCAGCAGCGGGATAGGAGGAACCTACGAGCAGTACTTC; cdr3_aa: CASSGIGGTYEQYF
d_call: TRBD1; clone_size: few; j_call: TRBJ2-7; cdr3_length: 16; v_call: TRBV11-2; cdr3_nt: TGTGCCAGCAGACCGTACCGGGACAGGGTGAGCTACGAGCAGTACTTC; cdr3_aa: CASRPYRDRVSYEQYF
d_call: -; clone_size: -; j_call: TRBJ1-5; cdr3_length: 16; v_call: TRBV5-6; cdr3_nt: TGTGCCAGCAGCTTGTTGGCAGGCCCTAGCAATCAGCCCCAGCATTTT; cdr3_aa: CASSLLAGPSNQPQHF
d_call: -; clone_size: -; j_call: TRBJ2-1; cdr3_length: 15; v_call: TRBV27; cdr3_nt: TGTGCCAGCAGTTTATTCGGACTCGAAAACAATGAGCAGTTCTTC; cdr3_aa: CASSLFGLENNEQFF
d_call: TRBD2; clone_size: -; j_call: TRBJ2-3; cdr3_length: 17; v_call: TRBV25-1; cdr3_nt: TGTGCCAGCAGTGACACTAGCGGGGGGTTAAGCACAGATACGCAGTATTTT; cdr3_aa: CASSDTSGGLSTDTQYF
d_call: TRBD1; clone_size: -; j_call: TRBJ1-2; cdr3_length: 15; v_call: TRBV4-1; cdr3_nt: TGCGCCAGCAGACGAACCGGGACAGATAACTATGGCTACACCTTC; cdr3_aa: CASRRTGTDNYGYTF
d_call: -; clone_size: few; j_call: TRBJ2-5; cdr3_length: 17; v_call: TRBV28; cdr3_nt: TGTGCCAGCAGTAGGTACAGGGATGAGGCGAACCAAGAGACCCAGTACTTC; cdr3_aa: CASSRYRDEANQETQYF
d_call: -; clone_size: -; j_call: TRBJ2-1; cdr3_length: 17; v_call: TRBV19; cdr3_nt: TGTGCCAGTAGTATATCACGACAGGGACCTGGGAGGAATGAGCAGTTCTTC; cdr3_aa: CASSISRQGPGRNEQFF
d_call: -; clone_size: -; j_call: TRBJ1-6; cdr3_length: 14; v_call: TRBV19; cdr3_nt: TGTGCCAGTAGTATACGACGCCCTAGGTCACCCCTCCACTTT; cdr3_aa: CASSIRRPRSPLHF
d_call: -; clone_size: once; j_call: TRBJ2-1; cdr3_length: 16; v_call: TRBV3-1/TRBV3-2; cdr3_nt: TGTGCCAGCAGCCCTCGTCTGGTCAGCTCCTACAATGAGCAGTTCTTC; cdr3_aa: CASSPRLVSSYNEQFF
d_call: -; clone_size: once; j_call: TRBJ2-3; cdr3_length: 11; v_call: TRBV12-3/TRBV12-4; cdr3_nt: TGTGCCAGCAGTTTGAGGGATACGCAGTATTTT; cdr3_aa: CASSLRDTQYF
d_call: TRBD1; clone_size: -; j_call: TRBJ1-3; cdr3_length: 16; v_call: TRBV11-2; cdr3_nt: TGTGCCAGCAGCTTTCGGGGACAGGCCTCTGGAAACACCATATATTTT; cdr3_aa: CASSFRGQASGNTIYF
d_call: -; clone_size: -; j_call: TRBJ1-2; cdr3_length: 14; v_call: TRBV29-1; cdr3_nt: TGCAGCGTTGAAGATCGGCAGGGTAACTATGGCTACACCTTC; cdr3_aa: CSVEDRQGNYGYTF
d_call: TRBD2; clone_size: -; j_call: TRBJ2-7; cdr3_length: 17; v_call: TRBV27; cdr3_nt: TGTGCCAGCAGAGCCTTCCTAGCGGGGGGGCCCTCCTACGAGCAGTACTTC; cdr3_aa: CASRAFLAGGPSYEQYF
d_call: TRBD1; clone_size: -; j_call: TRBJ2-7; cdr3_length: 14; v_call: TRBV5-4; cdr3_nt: TGTGCCAGCAGCTTGGAGGGGGCGCGCCACGAGCAGTACTTC; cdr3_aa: CASSLEGARHEQYF
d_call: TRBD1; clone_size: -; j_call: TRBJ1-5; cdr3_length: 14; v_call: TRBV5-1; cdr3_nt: TGCGCCAGCAGGCTGGGACAGGGCAATCAGCCCCAGCATTTT; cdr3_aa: CASRLGQGNQPQHF
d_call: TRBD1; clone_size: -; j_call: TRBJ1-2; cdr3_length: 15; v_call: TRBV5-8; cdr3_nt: TGTGCCAGCAGCCCCCGACAGGGGGCTTTTTATGGCTACACCTTC; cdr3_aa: CASSPRQGAFYGYTF
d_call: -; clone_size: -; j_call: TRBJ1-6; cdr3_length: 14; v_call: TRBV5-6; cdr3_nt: TGTGCCAGCTGGGAAACAGGGACCGCTTCACCCCTCCACTTT; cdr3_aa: CASWETGTASPLHF
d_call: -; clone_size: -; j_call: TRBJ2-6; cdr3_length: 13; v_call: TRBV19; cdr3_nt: TGTGCCAGTAGCCCAGGGTTACTCAACGTCCTGACTTTC; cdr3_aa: CASSPGLLNVLTF
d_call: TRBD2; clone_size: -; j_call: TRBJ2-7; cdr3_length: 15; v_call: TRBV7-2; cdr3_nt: TGTGCCAGCAGCTTTCTAGCGGGGGCTTCCTACGAGCAGTACTTC; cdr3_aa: CASSFLAGASYEQYF
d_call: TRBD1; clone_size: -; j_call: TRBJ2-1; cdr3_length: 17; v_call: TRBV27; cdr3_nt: TGTGCCAGCAGTTCCCCGAGGGGGCGCAGTTCTATCTATGAGCAGTTCTTC; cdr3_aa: CASSSPRGRSSIYEQFF
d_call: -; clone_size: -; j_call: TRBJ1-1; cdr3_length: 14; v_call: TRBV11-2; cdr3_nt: TGTGCCAGCAGTGGAGGGCAGGCGAACACTGAAGCTTTCTTT; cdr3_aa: CASSGGQANTEAFF
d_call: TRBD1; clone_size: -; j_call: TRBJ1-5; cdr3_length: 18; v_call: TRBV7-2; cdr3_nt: TGTGCCAGCAGCTTAGCGAAGACAGGGGGCAATGGCAATCAGCCCCAGCATTTT; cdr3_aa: CASSLAKTGGNGNQPQHF
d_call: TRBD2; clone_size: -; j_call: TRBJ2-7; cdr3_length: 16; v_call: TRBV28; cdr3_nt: TGTGCCAGCAGTTTGCTTCTAGCGGGGGACTTATACGAGCAGTACTTC; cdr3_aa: CASSLLLAGDLYEQYF
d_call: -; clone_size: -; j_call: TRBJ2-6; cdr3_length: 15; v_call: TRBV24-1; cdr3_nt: TGTGCCACCAGGGGGGCGTCCTCTGGGGCCAACGTCCTGACTTTC; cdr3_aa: CATRGASSGANVLTF